A selection of T cell receptor beta chains follows, all from one sample in a study of immune aging and cytomegalovirus after organ transplant. For these receptors, no antigen is known. TCRdb itself ran the single-cell sequencing reads through MiXCR, one entry per CDR3 protein. This repertoire shows roughly 20,000 distinct CDR3 sequences, roughly 36% found once; its top ten account for around a quarter. The starting material was CMV peptide-activated CD4+ and CD8+ T cells sorted from blood, obtained at five time points, pooled. These receptor sequences come from a female donor who had a heart transplant and CMV viremia. Both conserved end residues are part of each CDR3. The D gene is left open where the match is weak. Size tells how often a clone was seen (once, few, many) or the class of an expanded clone, and some rows leave it out.

TRBV15	many	.	TRBJ1-2	TGTGCCACCAGCGGAGAGGGGGACTTCTATGGCTACACCTTC	CATSGEGDFYGYTF
TRBV11-3	.	.	TRBJ2-3	TGTGCCAGCAGCTTAGATCATTGGGAGGAGAAAAGCACAGATACGCAGTATTTT	CASSLDHWEEKSTDTQYF
TRBV7-8	few	.	TRBJ2-3	TGTGCCAGCGGGAGGGGGCAGGATACGCAGTATTTT	CASGRGQDTQYF
TRBV2	many	TRBD1	TRBJ1-2	TGTGCCAGCAGTGACCGCAGGGGGGACTATGGCTACACCTTC	CASSDRRGDYGYTF
TRBV28	few	TRBD1	TRBJ2-7	TGTGCCAGCAGTTCAGGGACAGCGGTCCTTGGGCAGTACTTC	CASSSGTAVLGQYF
TRBV27	medium-sized	TRBD1	TRBJ1-5	TGTGCCAGCAGTTTTAACTTCCCGGGACAGGGTAATCAGCCCCAGCATTTT	CASSFNFPGQGNQPQHF
TRBV21-1	.	.	TRBJ2-7	TGTGCCAGCAGCAAAGAGGATATCTCCCCTACCTACGAGCAGTACTTC	CASSKEDISPTYEQYF
TRBV27	.	TRBD2	TRBJ2-3	TGTGCCAGCAGCGGGGGGACTCGCACAGATACGCAGTATTTT	CASSGGTRTDTQYF
TRBV19	few	TRBD2	TRBJ2-6	TGTGCCAGTAGTATCGGGACTAGCGGGATAAACTCTGGGGCCAACGTCCTGACTTTC	CASSIGTSGINSGANVLTF
TRBV20-1	once	TRBD1	TRBJ2-3	TGCAGTGCTAGGGGGGGGGACAGGGCCCGCCCAGATACGCAGTATTTT	CSARGGDRARPDTQYF
TRBV6-2/TRBV6-3	.	.	TRBJ2-6	TGTGCCACCTCTCGGGGCGGCCATTACTCTGGGGCTAACGTCCTGACTTTC	CATSRGGHYSGANVLTF
TRBV20-1	few	TRBD1	TRBJ2-4	TGCAGTGCTCGAGGGAGTACAGGGGTATGGGTAGGTGTGGACATTCAGTACTTC	CSARGSTGVWVGVDIQYF
TRBV3-1	.	.	TRBJ1-2	TGTGCCAGCAGCCAAGATAGTGGGGGGCGCAACTATGGCTACACCTTC	CASSQDSGGRNYGYTF
TRBV28	many	.	TRBJ2-2	TGTGCCAGCAGCTGGTGGACCGGGGAGCTGTTTTTT	CASSWWTGELFF
TRBV7-9	.	TRBD2	TRBJ2-1	TGTGCCAGCAGCTTAGTCGACCTAGCGGGGTACAATGAGCAGTTCTTC	CASSLVDLAGYNEQFF
TRBV6-5	few	TRBD2	TRBJ2-7	TGTGCCAGCAGGCGGGGACTAGCGGGAGGATCCTACGAGCAGTACTTC	CASRRGLAGGSYEQYF
TRBV24-1	.	TRBD1	TRBJ2-6	TGTGCCACCTCTGGCAGGGGGAACTCTGGGGCCAACGTCCTGACTTTC	CATSGRGNSGANVLTF
TRBV20-1	medium-sized	.	TRBJ2-5	TGCAGTGCTAGAGATAGAGGGGCGGGGGAGACCCAGTACTTC	CSARDRGAGETQYF
TRBV18	.	TRBD1	TRBJ1-3	TGTGCCAGCTCACCGACGGGACAGGGGGCTGGAGACGCCATATATTTT	CASSPTGQGAGDAIYF
TRBV7-8	.	.	TRBJ2-5	TGTGCCAGCAGCTTATACGGTCAGGCTCAGGAGACCCAGTACTTC	CASSLYGQAQETQYF